This T cell receptor beta chain was sequenced for a study of regulatory T cells in long-lasting Graves disease (dated by TCRdb to the early 2020s). Study-wide context: Newly diagnosed Graves' disease patients had taken antithyroid drugs for less than 3 months. A total of approximately 35 samples underwent TCR sequencing: some 13 from persistent and around 20 from newly diagnosed Graves' disease patients. The study was conducted in China and was registered as a clinical trial. This study used TCR sequencing and RNA sequencing of peripheral blood to compare persistent Graves' disease patients against newly diagnosed Graves' disease patients. Study-wide findings and limitations: More public clonotypes were shared among persistent patients (roughly 3,000) than among newly diagnosed patients (just under 1,000). Sequencing and analysis were restricted to the TCR beta chain. Compared with newly diagnosed patients, persistent Graves' disease patients had lower TCR Shannon entropy and fewer highly expanded clones, which suggests clonal expansion. As a limitation, the authors acknowledged that the small sample size may reduce accuracy. Peripheral blood alone was examined, since thyroid tissue, which constituted the primary lesion, could not be accessed. TRBV28, TRBJ1-2 and TRBJ2-5 were preferentially used in persistent disease, while TRBV20-1 and TRBJ2-1 were favored in newly diagnosed disease.

About this clonotype: What antigen it recognizes has not been identified. Base qualities were left out, and no much larger clone turns up one base away.

Per the publication, the time point label means: newly diagnosed GD, antithyroid drugs for less than 3 months. For both TCR sequencing and RNA sequencing, RNA was extracted from PBMCs using TRIzol. The diagnosis of Graves' disease was made according to American Thyroid Association guidelines. Patients for the study were recruited at an endocrinology department in Xi'an, China. From each patient, 7.5 to 10 milliliters of peripheral blood was collected into an EDTA anticoagulant tube. PBMCs were isolated by Ficoll Paque Plus density gradient separation without further T cell sorting. An Agilent 2100 Bioanalyzer and agarose gel were used to check RNA quality, while a NanoDrop 2000 measured RNA concentration. The library was produced with multiplex PCR. Instrument used: Illumina HiSeq 4000. CDR3 regions were amplified by Arm-PCR with iRepertoire HTBI primers to construct TCR beta libraries. PCR products were gel purified before sequencing. From the authors' description of their analysis: Gene usage analysis of CDR3 amino acid clonotypes relied on the approximately 68 TRBV and more than twelve TRBJ segments identified across samples. COPE and FqMerger were used to merge filtered high-quality paired reads into contigs. BLAST was used to align contigs to IMGT TRBV, TRBD and TRBJ reference genes, with CDR3 defined following IMGT. Any clonotype with a frequency above 0.1% was counted as a highly expanded clone. Shannon entropy was used to measure repertoire diversity, and the Gini coefficient was used to measure V-J evenness. A clonotype found in more than one individual was treated as public. TCRdb reworked the public reads: Q25 trimming with fastp, MiXCR clone assembly, productive beta chains retained. Each entry merges the rows of one CDR3 protein and shows their most common DNA and genes. The V and J calls and clone size are TCRdb's, not the authors'. In all, the sample holds roughly 440,000 distinct CDR3 sequences, and about 16% of those were seen once. The top ten constitute about a quarter of the sample.

At the junction V is shortened by 5 bases and J by 1 base; bases outside the gene matches: 2. Looking up the germline V gene (reference sequence) yields CDR1 DFQATT and CDR2 SNEGSKA. Counted from cysteine to phenylalanine, this CDR3 has 15 amino acids. The DNA shown is the 45-base CDR3, in frame from base 1. These data also formed part of another study, on T cells in Graves' hyperthyroidism and ophthalmopathy. The second study reports: Graves' hyperthyroidism was defined as stable when no progression to ophthalmopathy occurred over 18 months of follow-up. Hyperthyroidism patients were newly diagnosed, with disease duration under 2 months, and aged 18 to 65 years. The study excluded patients with uncontrolled infections, other autoimmune diseases, pregnancy or lactation. Diagnoses were established on the basis of clinical symptoms, serum thyroxine and TRAb, thyroid ultrasound, and orbital computed tomography. A first-round RT-PCR of the TCR CDR3 used the HTBI primer set with the Qiagen OneStep RT-PCR kit. Most expanded thyroid clonotypes (frequency above 0.001) were also detected in blood, suggesting blood repertoires may reflect thyroid immune responses. A model built on a 13 V-J signature distinguished ophthalmopathy from stable hyperthyroidism, reaching roughly 88% sensitivity and approximately 81% specificity in cross-validation and 80%/75% in testing. In validation, the model predicted progression to ophthalmopathy with over 60% sensitivity and less than 80% specificity, a median of 6.5 months before onset. To identify distinguishing TCR V-J signatures, a discovery cohort of around 100 patients was used, comprising 43 with Graves' ophthalmopathy and 55 to 65 with stable Graves' hyperthyroidism. Prospective prediction of ophthalmopathy was tested in an independent validation cohort consisting of 18 to 20 hyperthyroidism patients and approximately 16 patients who later progressed to ophthalmopathy. The roughly 100 discovery patients were randomly split 7:3 into training and test sets. The study also compared thyroid tissue and blood T-cell repertoires from a handful of Graves' hyperthyroidism patients. After blood sampling, hyperthyroidism patients were treated with methimazole at a starting dose of 30 mg daily, and ophthalmopathy patients were treated with high-dose intravenous methylprednisolone. Libraries were constructed in a second round of multiplex PCR, after which size selection and purification were carried out. Paired-end sequencing of the libraries was performed with 100 bp reads on an Illumina HiSeq2000. SOAPnuke was used to process the raw data, with reads discarded if the reads contained adapters or uncalled bases, had a mean Phred below 15, or lacked an exact constant-primer or identifier match. COPE v1.2.5 was used to merge high-quality paired reads, and clonotypes were defined as unique nucleotide sequences. MiTCR v1.1 was used to align clonotypes to the IMGT TRBV, TRBD and TRBJ reference segments. Analysis was restricted to V-J combinations with a frequency above 0.0001, which covered 99.2% of repertoires. The TCS score was defined as the ratio of F50 (clonal expansion) to E x V (chaos), calculated using BLOSUM62-based TCRdist between CDR3 peptides within each V-J. Welch's t-statistics and random forest reduced around 550 V-J features to 13, which were used in a naive Bayes classifier (R e1071). Sample size was not statistically predetermined, and blinding of investigators to group allocation was not performed. The paper reports TCR Vbeta CDR3 sequencing of approximately 130 peripheral blood samples: 40 to 45 ophthalmopathy, under 80 hyperthyroidism and roughly 17 progressor patients.

This clonotype originated in a young woman with Graves disease. Donor details come from another sample of the same person, matched by shared clones. The rearranged segments are TRBV20-1 and TRBJ2-5, and 15 junction bases match TRBD2. The sample consisted of peripheral blood mononuclear cells (PBMCs), taken at new diagnosis, from a patient treated with antithyroid drugs. The CDR3 protein: CSAGLAGGVQETQYF. The DNA is TGCAGTGCTGGACTAGCGGGAGGGGTCCAAGAGACCCAGTACTTC.